Sequencing of this T cell receptor beta chain was carried out in a study of blood T cells in healthy people across ages. The draw of peripheral blood yielded around 10 milliliters from each donor. Using a J-beta primer mix together with a sample-barcoded 5' primer, a second PCR was run for roughly 6 to 12 cycles. The template-switch adaptor, which had 12 random nucleotides, put a tag on each cDNA molecule. Via MiXCR, TCRdb re-called the 5' RACE reads, giving one row per CDR3 protein. The sample contains hundreds of thousands of distinct CDR3 sequences, approximately 60% of which appear only once. Trimming removed 7 bases from V and 2 bases from J; junction bases left unmatched: 7. CDR1 and CDR2 from the germline V gene are SQVTM and ANQGSEA. This CDR3 has 14 residues.

Sample: blood. The sequence was obtained from a man aged 35 to 55 in good health. This sequence joins TRBV29-1 and TRBJ2-1; TRBD2 matches 8 bases. CDR3 sequence reads: CSADSGIAYNEQFF. CDR3 DNA: TGCAGCGCCGATAGCGGGATCGCCTACAATGAGCAGTTCTTC.